The sequence of this T cell receptor (beta chain) was determined in a study of blood T cell repertoires in COVID-19. Sequenced by immunoSEQ multiplex PCR; TCRdb stores in-frame clones only, minus some. The sample has around 29,000 clones, 85% to 90% seen once. The sequence was collected from a man in his sixties with acute or convalescent COVID-19. Input material: peripheral blood.

The CDR3 DNA sequence: TGTGCCAGTAGCCAGGGTACTAATGGCTACACCTTC. This sequence encodes CASSQGTNGYTF. The chain employs TRBV19 and TRBJ1-2; possibly TRBD1 for D (5 bases). The CDR3 is 12 amino acids. Trimming took 6 bases from V and 6 from J, leaving 11 bases between them. Germline-derived CDR1 and CDR2 are LNHDA and SQIVND (reference sequence).